The next 25 T cell receptor beta chains were all read from a single sample in a study of early T cells in non-severe SARS-CoV-2 infection. TCRdb used MiXCR to reprocess the 5' RACE reads, holding one entry per CDR3 protein. The table lists around 22,000 distinct CDR3 sequences, roughly 3.6% of them singletons. Sample: whole blood. These receptors all come from an adult who was a healthcare worker with PCR-confirmed SARS-CoV-2 infection or an uninfected control (not recorded which).

At least ten counts were recorded for this clonotype. At one of its ends the junction is not consistent with the germline gene, which may arise from a read error. The rearrangement joins TRBV7-7 to TRBJ2-2, with 7 bases fitting TRBD1. This CDR3 comprises 15 residues. From germline, CDR1 is SSHAT and CDR2 FNYEAQ (reference sequence). The CDR3 nucleotides read TGTGCTAGCAGCTTGAGGACAGGGAACACCGGGGAGCTGTTTTTT. It is translated as CASSLRTGNTGELFF.

By sample fraction, this clonotype is medium-sized. The chain links TRBV27 to TRBJ2-7, with 8 bases aligning to TRBD1. CDR3 length: 17 amino acids. Germline CDR1 reads MNHEY; CDR2 reads SMNVEV (reference sequence). Trimming took 3 bases from V and 9 from J; bases not matched to a gene: 19. This CDR3 reads CASSFLTGQGSYLGQYF. The DNA of the CDR3 is TGTGCCAGCAGTTTCCTAACCGGACAGGGTTCTTATTTAGGGCAGTACTTC.

This clonotype appeared many times. J is TRBJ2-3 and V is TRBV27, with 10 bases aligning to TRBD1. CDR1 and CDR2 (germline): MNHEY, SMNVEV (reference sequence). Germline trimming cut 4 bases from V and 4 bases from J; bases unmatched to any gene: 8. The CDR3 contains 16 residues. The CDR3 sequence is CASSYRDRGVSDTQYF. The CDR3 DNA follows: TGTGCCAGCAGTTACCGGGACAGGGGAGTTTCAGATACGCAGTATTTT.

At least ten counts were recorded for this clonotype. V and J are TRBV18 and TRBJ1-1, with 8 bases matching TRBD1. The CDR3 is 16 amino acids. V gave up 6 bases and J gave up 3 bases; unmatched junction bases: 12. Germline V gene sequence: CDR1 KGHSH, CDR2 LQKENI. CDR3 sequence: CASSIYRTGRDTEAFF. The CDR3, as DNA: TGTGCCAGCTCGATTTACCGGACAGGGCGGGACACTGAAGCTTTCTTT.

This clonotype is medium-sized within its sample. CDR3 region: CARRDVGSNQPQHF. For the CDR3, the DNA is TGTGCCCGACGTGATGTGGGTAGCAATCAGCCCCAGCATTTT. The chain carries TRBV27 and TRBJ1-5; no firm D call. This CDR3 contains 14 residues. V shed 11 bases and J shed 0 bases, with 14 bases lying between them. In germline, CDR1 is MNHEY, CDR2 SMNVEV (reference sequence).

This clonotype was observed many times. V usage is TRBV27 and J usage is TRBJ1-2; tentatively, D is TRBD1 (5 bases). This CDR3 is 13 amino acids long. Germline CDR1 is MNHEY and CDR2 is SMNVEV (reference sequence). Between the trimmed V and J ends, which lost 6 bases and 5 bases, there was a span of 13 bases. CDR3 DNA: TGTGCCAGCAGCAGGGCAGGACGTTATGGCTACACCTTC. It is translated as CASSRAGRYGYTF.

This clonotype was counted ten times or more. The CDR3 DNA reads TGTGCCAGCAGCTTACGGGGACAGGGTCCCTTCGAAGCTTTCTTT. Protein: CASSLRGQGPFEAFF. V usage is TRBV7-3 and J usage is TRBJ1-1, with TRBD1 matching over 9 bases. The CDR3 extends over 15 amino acids. Unmatched junction bases numbered 9, after V lost 2 bases and J lost 8 bases. Germline loops: CDR1 SGHTA, CDR2 FQGTGA.

This clonotype was picked up many times. This chain joins TRBV14 and TRBJ2-5; D may be TRBD1 (6 bases). This CDR3 has 15 residues. Trimming stripped 0 bases from V and 5 bases from J, with 13 bases between. Germline CDR1 reads SGHDN; CDR2 reads FVKESK. Here the CDR3 DNA reads TGTGCCAGCAGCCAAGAATGGGGGCGCCGTGAGACCCAGTACTTC. It translates to CASSQEWGRRETQYF.

This clonotype is medium-sized within its sample. The chain's CDR3 is CASRRRQGNQPQHF. CDR3 sequence (DNA): TGTGCCAGCAGACGGAGACAGGGGAATCAGCCCCAGCATTTT. V and J are TRBV6-5 and TRBJ1-5; TRBD1 aligns across 8 bases. This CDR3 is built from 14 residues. V gave up 6 bases and J gave up 4 bases; unmatched junction bases: 5. From germline, CDR1 is MNHEY and CDR2 SVGAGI.

This clonotype was recorded many times. The chain is built from TRBV12-3 or TRBV12-4 and TRBJ1-2; D is possibly TRBD1 (5 bases). Trimming left V 5 bases short and J 7 bases short, with 17 bases between. The CDR3 is 14 residues long. Here the CDR3 reads CASSPLLGEAGYTF. The DNA of the CDR3 is TGTGCCAGCAGTCCCCTACTGGGGGAGGCTGGCTACACCTTC.

The V and J genes are TRBV5-1 and TRBJ2-6; either TRBD1 or TRBD2 may fit D (5 bases each). CDR1 and CDR2 (germline): SGHRS, YFSETQ. This CDR3 has 15 amino acids. V was cut by 4 bases and J by 1 base, with 9 bases left in between. CDR3 sequence: CASSQRGSGANVLTF. For the CDR3, the DNA is TGCGCCAGCAGCCAGAGGGGATCTGGGGCCAACGTCCTGACTTTC.

This clonotype has at least ten counts. The CDR3 DNA sequence: TGTGCCAGTAGCCCCATAGTTGGGAGCAATCAGCCCCAGCATTTT. Residues: CASSPIVGSNQPQHF. The chain couples TRBV19 to TRBJ1-5; D is undetermined. Trimming took off 6 bases at V and 1 base at J, with 13 bases between the two ends. CDR1 and CDR2 (germline): LNHDA, SQIVND (reference sequence). The CDR3 has 15 residues.

Ten or more counts support this clonotype. The J gene is TRBJ1-1, the V gene TRBV12-3 or TRBV12-4; D gene ambiguous. This CDR3 contains 13 residues. V dropped 3 bases and J dropped 3 bases, with 8 bases sitting between them. CDR3 sequence: CASSFGGHTEAFF. The CDR3, as DNA: TGTGCCAGCAGTTTCGGTGGGCACACTGAAGCTTTCTTT.

This clonotype was counted many times. V usage is TRBV24-1 and J usage is TRBJ2-1, with 13 bases identical to TRBD2. The CDR3 length is 14 residues. The V and J ends lost 9 bases and 6 bases, in that order; junction bases with no gene match: 4. The germline V gene encodes CDR1 KGHDR and CDR2 SFDVKD. The CDR3 loop reads CATSWTSGSNEQFF. The CDR3 DNA follows: TGTGCCACCTCCTGGACTAGCGGGAGCAATGAGCAGTTCTTC.

This clonotype was seen ten or more times. The J gene is TRBJ2-7, the V gene TRBV11-2; weak D call: TRBD1 (6 bases). CDR1 and CDR2 (germline): SGHAT, FQNNGV. The V and J ends lost 7 bases and 1 base respectively, with 14 bases between them. The CDR3 is 14 residues long. CDR3: CASTPLGQSYEQYF. The CDR3 DNA reads TGTGCCAGCACCCCCTTAGGACAGTCCTACGAGCAGTACTTC.

By proportion, this clonotype is large (0.1 to 1%). The chain has TRBV7-2 and TRBJ1-1, with D possibly TRBD1 on 6 matching bases. Deletions cut 1 base from V and 4 bases from J, with 10 bases between. Germline values: CDR1 SGHTA, CDR2 FQGNSA. The CDR3 has 14 amino acids. The CDR3 nucleotides are TGTGCCAGCAGCTTAGGTGGAGGGGGCACTGAAGCTTTCTTT. Translation gives CASSLGGGGTEAFF.

Relative to its sample, this clonotype is medium-sized (0.01 to 0.1%). The chain uses TRBV7-9 and TRBJ1-2, with D perhaps matching TRBD1 (6 bases). V dropped 3 bases and J dropped 6 bases, with 14 bases sitting between them. This CDR3 spans 14 amino acids. Per the germline V gene, CDR1 is SEHNR and CDR2 is FQNEAQ (reference sequence). The CDR3 loop reads CASSLGQRSDGYTF. The CDR3 DNA follows: TGTGCCAGCAGCTTGGGACAAAGAAGCGATGGCTACACCTTC. The full variable domain, rest sourced from reference TRBV7-9 and TRBJ1-2, is DTGVSQNPRHKITKRGQNVTFRCDPISEHNRLYWYRQTLGQGPEFLTYFQNEAQLEKSRLLSDRFSAERPKGSFSTLEIQRTEQGDSAMYLCASSLGQRSDGYTFGSGTRLTVV.

This clonotype was seen at least ten times. The chain recombines TRBV6-6 with TRBJ1-1; 8 bases map to TRBD1. CDR1 and CDR2 from the germline V gene are MNHNY and SVGAGI (reference sequence). CDR3 size: 14 residues. J lost 6 bases, V lost 5 bases, and 8 bases had no gene match. Here the CDR3 DNA reads TGTGCCAGCAGTAATCAGGGGGCACTATCTGAAGCTTTCTTT. Protein: CASSNQGALSEAFF.

In its sample, this clonotype was seen a few times. This chain connects TRBV24-1 to TRBJ2-5; D is uncertain. The V gene's germline CDR1 is KGHDR and CDR2 SFDVKD. The CDR3 extends over 13 amino acids. Trimming took 8 bases from V and 7 from J, leaving 16 bases between them. The CDR3 region is CATTDAAWGTQYF. CDR3 in DNA: TGTGCCACCACCGACGCGGCTTGGGGGACCCAGTACTTC.

This clonotype was seen many times. The CDR3 loop reads CASSQGRGANTEAFF. The CDR3, as DNA: TGCGCCAGCAGCCAAGGGCGGGGGGCGAACACTGAAGCTTTCTTT. This chain connects TRBV4-1 to TRBJ1-1, with D perhaps TRBD1 (6 bases). CDR3 size: 15 residues. Trimming removed 1 base at V and 1 base at J, with 10 bases between. CDR1 is MGHRA, CDR2 YSYEKL, per germline.

The sample holds many counts of this clonotype. The junction differs from germline at one of its ends, possibly a read error. This chain uses TRBV29-1 with TRBJ2-1; 11 nucleotides match TRBD1. CDR3 size: 15 residues. Germline CDR1 SQVTM, CDR2 ANQGSEA. CDR3 amino acids: CSFERGTGGRNEQFF. CDR3 in DNA: TGCAGCTTTGAACGGGGGACAGGGGGAAGGAATGAGCAGTTCTTC.

This clonotype was counted at least ten times. Written as DNA, the CDR3 is TGTGCCAGCAGTTTCACTAATGAAAAACTGTTTTTT. It is translated as CASSFTNEKLFF. The rearrangement links TRBV27 to TRBJ1-4, with unresolved D. Germline assignment: CDR1 MNHEY and CDR2 SMNVEV (reference sequence). The CDR3 is 12 residues long. V lost 3 bases to trimming and J lost 2 bases, with 1 base between them.

In this sample, this clonotype turned up many times. The chain links TRBV11-3 to TRBJ2-2; D not resolved. Germline CDR1 and CDR2: SGHNT and YENEEA. V was cut by 5 bases and J by 1 base, with 5 bases left in between. The CDR3 is 13 amino acids. CDR3 residues: CASSQRNTGELFF. Written as DNA, the CDR3 is TGTGCCAGCAGCCAAAGGAACACCGGGGAGCTGTTTTTT.

The V call is TRBV10-3, the J call TRBJ1-1; the match to TRBD1 covers 10 bases. In germline, CDR1 is ENHRY, CDR2 SYGVKD. CDR3 length: 16 amino acids. The V segment lost 3 bases and the J segment 7 bases; nucleotides outside the gene matches: 11. This chain's CDR3 is CAISESDSGQGYEAFF. CDR3 in DNA: TGTGCCATCAGTGAATCCGATTCGGGACAGGGGTATGAAGCTTTCTTT.

This chain links TRBV5-4 with TRBJ1-1, with D hard to call. V was cut by 3 bases and J by 1 base, with 7 bases left in between. Looked up from germline, CDR1 is SGHNT and CDR2 is YYREEE (reference sequence). The CDR3 has 13 amino acids. The chain's CDR3 is CASSWNTNTEAFF. CDR3 in DNA: TGTGCCAGCAGCTGGAACACGAACACTGAAGCTTTCTTT.